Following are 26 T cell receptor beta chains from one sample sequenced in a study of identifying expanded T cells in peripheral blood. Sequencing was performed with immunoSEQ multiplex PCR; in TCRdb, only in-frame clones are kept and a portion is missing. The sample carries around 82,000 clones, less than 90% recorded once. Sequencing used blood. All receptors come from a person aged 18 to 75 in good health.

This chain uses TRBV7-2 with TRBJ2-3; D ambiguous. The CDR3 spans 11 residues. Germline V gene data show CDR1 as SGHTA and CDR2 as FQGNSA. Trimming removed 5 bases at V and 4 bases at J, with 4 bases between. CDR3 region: CASSPADTQYF. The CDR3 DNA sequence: TGTGCCAGCAGCCCGGCAGATACGCAGTATTTT.

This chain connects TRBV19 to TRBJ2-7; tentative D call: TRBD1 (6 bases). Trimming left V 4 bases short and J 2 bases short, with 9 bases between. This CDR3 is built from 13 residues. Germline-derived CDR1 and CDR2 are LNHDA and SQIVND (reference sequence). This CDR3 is CASSTGTPYEQYF. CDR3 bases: TGTGCCAGTAGTACCGGGACACCCTACGAGCAGTACTTC.

The CDR3 DNA follows: TGTGCCAGCAGCCCGGGACTAGCGGGAGGAGTGGCCAAAAACATTCAGTACTTC. Its translation is CASSPGLAGGVAKNIQYF. The chain uses TRBV28 and TRBJ2-4; 15 bases agree with TRBD2. V lost 6 bases, J lost 1 base, and 7 bases stayed unmatched. There are 18 residues in the CDR3. The V gene's germline CDR1 is MDHEN and CDR2 SYDVKM.

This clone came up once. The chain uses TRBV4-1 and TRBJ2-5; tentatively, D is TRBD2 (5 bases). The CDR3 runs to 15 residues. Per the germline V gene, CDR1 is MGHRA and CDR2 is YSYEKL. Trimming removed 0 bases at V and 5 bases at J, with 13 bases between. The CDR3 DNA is TGCGCCAGCAGCCAAGACCCGGGGTTTGGCGAGACCCAGTACTTC. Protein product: CASSQDPGFGETQYF.

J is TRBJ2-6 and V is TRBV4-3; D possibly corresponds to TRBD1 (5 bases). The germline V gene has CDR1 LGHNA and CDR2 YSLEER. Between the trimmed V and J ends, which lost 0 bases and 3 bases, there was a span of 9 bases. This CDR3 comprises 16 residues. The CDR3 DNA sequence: TGCGCCAGCAGCCAAGAATCGCAGGGTGGGGCCAACGTCCTGACTTTC. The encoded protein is CASSQESQGGANVLTF.

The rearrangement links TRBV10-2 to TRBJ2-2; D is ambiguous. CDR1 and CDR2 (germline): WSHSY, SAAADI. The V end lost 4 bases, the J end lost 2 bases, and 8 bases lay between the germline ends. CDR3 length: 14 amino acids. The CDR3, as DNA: TGCGCCAGCAGTGTTACATCTAACACCGGGGAGCTGTTTTTT. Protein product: CASSVTSNTGELFF.

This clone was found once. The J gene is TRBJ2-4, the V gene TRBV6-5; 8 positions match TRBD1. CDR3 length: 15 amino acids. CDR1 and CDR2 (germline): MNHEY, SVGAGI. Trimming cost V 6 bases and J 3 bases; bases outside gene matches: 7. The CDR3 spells CASSYDRGGKNIQYF. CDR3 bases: TGTGCCAGCAGCTATGACAGGGGTGGCAAAAACATTCAGTACTTC.

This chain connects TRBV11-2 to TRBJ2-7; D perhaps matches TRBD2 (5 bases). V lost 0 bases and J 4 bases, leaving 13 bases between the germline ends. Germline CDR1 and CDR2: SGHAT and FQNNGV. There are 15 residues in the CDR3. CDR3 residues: CASSLDQASLYEQYF. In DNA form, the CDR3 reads TGTGCCAGCAGCTTAGATCAGGCTAGCCTTTACGAGCAGTACTTC.

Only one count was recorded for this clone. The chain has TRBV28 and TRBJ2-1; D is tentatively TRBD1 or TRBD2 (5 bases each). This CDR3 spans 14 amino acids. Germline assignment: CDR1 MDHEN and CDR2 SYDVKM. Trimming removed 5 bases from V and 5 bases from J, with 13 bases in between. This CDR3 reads CASSAGDRNNEQFF. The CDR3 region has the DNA TGTGCCAGCAGTGCGGGCGACAGAAACAATGAGCAGTTCTTC.

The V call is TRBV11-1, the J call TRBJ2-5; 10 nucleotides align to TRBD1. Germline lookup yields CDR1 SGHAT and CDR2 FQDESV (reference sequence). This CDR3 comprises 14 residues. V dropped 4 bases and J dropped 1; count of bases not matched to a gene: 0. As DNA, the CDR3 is TGTGCCAGCAGCTGGACAGGGGGCCAAGAGACCCAGTACTTC. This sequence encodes CASSWTGGQETQYF.

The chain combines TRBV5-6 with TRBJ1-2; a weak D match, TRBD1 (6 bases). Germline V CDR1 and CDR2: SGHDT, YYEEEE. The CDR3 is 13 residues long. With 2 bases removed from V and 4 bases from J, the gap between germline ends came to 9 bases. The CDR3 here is CASSFGQSYGYTF. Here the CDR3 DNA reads TGTGCCAGCAGCTTTGGACAGTCCTATGGCTACACCTTC.

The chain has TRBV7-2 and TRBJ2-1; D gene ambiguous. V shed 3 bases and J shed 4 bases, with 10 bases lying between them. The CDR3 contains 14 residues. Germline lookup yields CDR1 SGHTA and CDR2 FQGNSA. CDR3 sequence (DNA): TGTGCCAGCAGCTTCGGCTCAGAGTACAATGAGCAGTTCTTC. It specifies CASSFGSEYNEQFF.

The chain's CDR3 is CASSLRASGSYRHTDTQYF. The CDR3 region has the DNA TGTGCCAGCAGTTTAAGGGCTAGCGGGAGTTATAGACACACAGATACGCAGTATTTT. The chain links TRBV28 to TRBJ2-3, with 10 bases that match TRBD2. The CDR3 covers 19 residues. V was clipped by 2 bases and J by 2 bases; unmatched bases: 13. CDR1 is MDHEN and CDR2 is SYDVKM in the germline V gene. The variable domain in full, with the rest retrieved from reference TRBV28 and TRBJ2-3, is DVKVTQSSRYLVKRTGEKVFLECVQDMDHENMFWYRQDPGLGLRLIYFSYDVKMKEKGDIPEGYSVSREKKERFSLILESASTNQTSMYLCASSLRASGSYRHTDTQYFGPGTRLTVL.

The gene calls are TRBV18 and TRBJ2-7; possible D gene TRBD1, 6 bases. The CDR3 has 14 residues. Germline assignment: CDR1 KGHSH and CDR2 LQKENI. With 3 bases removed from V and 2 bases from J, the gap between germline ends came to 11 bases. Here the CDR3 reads CASSPPGAPYEQYF. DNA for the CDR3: TGTGCCAGCTCACCCCCAGGGGCCCCCTACGAGCAGTACTTC. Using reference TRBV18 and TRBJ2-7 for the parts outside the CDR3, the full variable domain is NAGVMQNPRHLVRRRGQEARLRCSPMKGHSHVYWYRQLPEEGLKFMVYLQKENIIDESGMPKERFSAEFPKEGPSILRIQQVVRGDSAAYFCASSPPGAPYEQYFGPGTRLTVT.

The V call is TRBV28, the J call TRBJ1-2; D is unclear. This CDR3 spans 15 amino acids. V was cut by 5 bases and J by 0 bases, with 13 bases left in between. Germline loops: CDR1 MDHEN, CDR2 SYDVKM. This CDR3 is CASSQDRAANYGYTF. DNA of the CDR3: TGTGCCAGCAGTCAAGACCGAGCGGCTAACTATGGCTACACCTTC.

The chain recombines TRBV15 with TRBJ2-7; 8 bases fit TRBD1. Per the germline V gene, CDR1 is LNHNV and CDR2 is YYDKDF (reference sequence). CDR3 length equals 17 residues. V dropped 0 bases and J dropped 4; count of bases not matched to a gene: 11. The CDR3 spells CATSRDKWPGGRYEQYF. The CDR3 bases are TGTGCCACCAGCAGAGATAAATGGCCAGGGGGCAGATACGAGCAGTACTTC.

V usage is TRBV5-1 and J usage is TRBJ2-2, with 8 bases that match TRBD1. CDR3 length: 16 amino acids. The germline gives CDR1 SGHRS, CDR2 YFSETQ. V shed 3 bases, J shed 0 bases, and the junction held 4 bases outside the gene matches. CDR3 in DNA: TGCGCCAGCAGCTCTGAACAGGGGGCGAACACCGGGGAGCTGTTTTTT. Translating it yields CASSSEQGANTGELFF.

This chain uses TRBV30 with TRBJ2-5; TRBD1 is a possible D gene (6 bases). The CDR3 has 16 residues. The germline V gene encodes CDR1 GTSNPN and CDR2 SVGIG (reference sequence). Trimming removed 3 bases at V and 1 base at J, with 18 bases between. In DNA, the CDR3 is TGTGCCTGGAGCAGGAGGCTCCGGACAGTCCAAGAGACCCAGTACTTC. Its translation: CAWSRRLRTVQETQYF.

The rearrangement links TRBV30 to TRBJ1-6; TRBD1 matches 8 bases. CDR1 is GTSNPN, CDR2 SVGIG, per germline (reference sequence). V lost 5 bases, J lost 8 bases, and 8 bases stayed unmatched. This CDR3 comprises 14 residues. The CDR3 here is CAWSTGVYDSPLHF. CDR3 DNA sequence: TGTGCCTGGTCGACAGGGGTTTATGATTCACCCCTCCACTTT.

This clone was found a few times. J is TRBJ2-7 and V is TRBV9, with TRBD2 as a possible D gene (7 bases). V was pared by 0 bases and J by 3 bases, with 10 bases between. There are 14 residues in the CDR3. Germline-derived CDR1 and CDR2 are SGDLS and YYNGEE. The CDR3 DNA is TGTGCCAGCAGCGTAGGGGAGGGGGGCTACGAGCAGTACTTC. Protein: CASSVGEGGYEQYF.

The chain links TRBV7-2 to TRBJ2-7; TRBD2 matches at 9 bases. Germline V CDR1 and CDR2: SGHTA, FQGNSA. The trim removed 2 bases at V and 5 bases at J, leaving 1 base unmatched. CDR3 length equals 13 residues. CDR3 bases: TGTGCCAGCAGCTTACGCGGGAGGGACGAGCAGTACTTC. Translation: CASSLRGRDEQYF.

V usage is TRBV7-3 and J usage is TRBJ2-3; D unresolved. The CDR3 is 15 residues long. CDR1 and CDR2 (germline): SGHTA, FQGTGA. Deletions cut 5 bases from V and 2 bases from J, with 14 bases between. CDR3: CASSLGVVYTDTQYF. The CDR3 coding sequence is TGTGCCAGCAGCCTTGGGGTGGTTTACACAGATACGCAGTATTTT.

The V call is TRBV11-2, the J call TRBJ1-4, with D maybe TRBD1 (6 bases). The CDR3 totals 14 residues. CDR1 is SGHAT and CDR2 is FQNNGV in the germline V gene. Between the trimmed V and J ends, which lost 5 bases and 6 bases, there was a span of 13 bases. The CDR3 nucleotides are TGTGCCAGCAGCAACCAACAGGGTTATGAAAAACTGTTTTTT. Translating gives CASSNQQGYEKLFF.

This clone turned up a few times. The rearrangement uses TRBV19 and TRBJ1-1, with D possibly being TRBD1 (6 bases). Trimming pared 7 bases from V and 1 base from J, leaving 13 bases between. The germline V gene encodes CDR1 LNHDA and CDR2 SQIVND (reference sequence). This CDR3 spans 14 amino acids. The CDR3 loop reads CASTTGQPNTEAFF. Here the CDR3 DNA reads TGTGCCAGTACCACCGGACAGCCGAACACTGAAGCTTTCTTT.

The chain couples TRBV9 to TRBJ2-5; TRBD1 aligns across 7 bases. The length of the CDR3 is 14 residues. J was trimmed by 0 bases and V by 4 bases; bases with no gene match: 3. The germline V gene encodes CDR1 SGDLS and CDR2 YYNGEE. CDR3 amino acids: CASSPTGDQETQYF. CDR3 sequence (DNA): TGTGCCAGCAGCCCCACAGGGGACCAAGAGACCCAGTACTTC. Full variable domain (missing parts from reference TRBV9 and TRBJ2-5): DSGVTQTPKHLITATGQRVTLRCSPRSGDLSVYWYQQSLDQGLQFLIQYYNGEERAKGNILERFSAQQFPDLHSELNLSSLELGDSALYFCASSPTGDQETQYFGPGTRLLVL.

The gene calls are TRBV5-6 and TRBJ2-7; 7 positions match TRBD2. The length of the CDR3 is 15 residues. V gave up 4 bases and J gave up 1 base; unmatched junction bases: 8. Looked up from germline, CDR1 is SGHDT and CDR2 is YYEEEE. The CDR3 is CASSGGLVISYEQYF. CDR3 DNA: TGTGCCAGCAGCGGAGGACTAGTGATTTCCTACGAGCAGTACTTC.